A single sample gave rise to the 17 T cell receptor beta chains below, sequenced in a study of blood T cell repertoires in COVID-19. Clones were read by immunoSEQ multiplex PCR, and TCRdb kept only the in-frame ones, dropping some. The table shows 150,000 to 190,000 clones, with roughly 80% occurring only once. Sequencing was performed on peripheral blood. These receptors all stem from a man between 60 and 75 years old with acute or convalescent COVID-19.

The rearrangement uses TRBV7-2 and TRBJ1-2, with D possibly TRBD1 on 5 matching bases. The CDR3 sequence is 16 residues long. CDR1 and CDR2 from the germline V gene are SGHTA and FQGNSA. Trimming took off 1 base at V and 7 bases at J, with 19 bases between the two ends. DNA for the CDR3: TGTGCCAGCAGCTTAGGGGGAACAGGAAAAAGTGGTGGCTACACCTTC. Translating gives CASSLGGTGKSGGYTF.

The genes are TRBV29-1 and TRBJ2-3; unclear D gene. CDR1 is SQVTM and CDR2 is ANQGSEA in the germline V gene. The length of the CDR3 is 13 residues. Trimming pared 5 bases from V and 1 base from J, leaving 10 bases between. The CDR3 region has the DNA TGCAGCGTTTGGGTAACAGGCACAGATACGCAGTATTTT. It specifies CSVWVTGTDTQYF.

J is TRBJ1-4 and V is TRBV5-1; no reliable D call. V lost 4 bases and J lost 4, with 8 bases in between. CDR1 is SGHRS, CDR2 YFSETQ, per germline. The CDR3 totals 13 residues. The CDR3 DNA sequence: TGCGCCAGCAGCGTGGCCGGTAATGAAAAACTGTTTTTT. This sequence encodes CASSVAGNEKLFF.

The chain couples TRBV9 to TRBJ1-3; a weak D match, TRBD1 (6 bases). Germline-derived CDR1 and CDR2 are SGDLS and YYNGEE. Deletions cut 0 bases from V and 0 bases from J, with 10 bases between. This CDR3 has 16 amino acids. DNA of the CDR3: TGTGCCAGCAGCGTAGGTCAGGGGAGCTCTGGAAACACCATATATTTT. Translated, it gives CASSVGQGSSGNTIYF.

This clone has only a few counts. The chain carries TRBV4-1 and TRBJ2-2; no clear D. This CDR3 has 14 amino acids. Between the trimmed V and J ends, which lost 5 bases and 3 bases, there was a span of 10 bases. Germline V gives CDR1 MGHRA, CDR2 YSYEKL. The chain's CDR3 is CASSKVYYTGELFF. The CDR3, as DNA: TGCGCCAGCAGCAAAGTCTACTACACCGGGGAGCTGTTTTTT.

The V gene is TRBV19, the J gene TRBJ1-2, with a tentative D call TRBD1 (6 bases). V dropped 5 bases and J dropped 1 base, with 11 bases sitting between them. CDR3 size: 14 residues. Germline assignment: CDR1 LNHDA and CDR2 SQIVND (reference sequence). The CDR3 here is CASSPPGVNYGYTF. As DNA, the CDR3 is TGTGCCAGTAGTCCTCCAGGGGTTAACTATGGCTACACCTTC. Combining the CDR3 with reference TRBV19 and TRBJ1-2 gives the whole variable domain DGGITQSPKYLFRKEGQNVTLSCEQNLNHDAMYWYRQDPGQGLRLIYYSQIVNDFQKGDIAEGYSVSREKKESFPLTVTSAQKNPTAFYLCASSPPGVNYGYTFGSGTRLTVV.

This clone has a handful of counts. The chain combines TRBV14 with TRBJ1-3; D unresolved. This CDR3 spans 12 amino acids. The germline V gene has CDR1 SGHDN and CDR2 FVKESK. V lost 6 bases and J 0 bases, leaving 3 bases between the germline ends. The CDR3 is CASRHSGNTIYF. CDR3 DNA: TGTGCCAGCAGACACTCTGGAAACACCATATATTTT.

This chain links TRBV4-2 with TRBJ2-7, with unresolved D. The CDR3 length is 14 residues. Trimming left V 0 bases short and J 5 bases short, with 11 bases between. Germline-derived CDR1 and CDR2 are LGHNA and YNFKEQ. The CDR3: CASSQDHNRDEQYF. In DNA, the CDR3 is TGTGCCAGCAGCCAAGACCATAACCGGGACGAGCAGTACTTC.

This clone was seen more than once but under ten times. The same CDR3 arises from other DNA sequences in this sample as well. The chain couples TRBV5-1 to TRBJ1-5; weak D call: TRBD1 (6 bases). The length of the CDR3 is 15 residues. Germline CDR1 and CDR2: SGHRS and YFSETQ. Trimming pared 1 base from V and 4 bases from J, leaving 12 bases between. CDR3 sequence: CASSLIGGGNQPQHF. In DNA, the CDR3 is TGCGCCAGCAGCTTGATTGGGGGCGGGAATCAGCCCCAGCATTTT.

The sample holds one count of this clone. The J gene is TRBJ1-5, the V gene TRBV25-1, with TRBD1 matching 7 bases. The V segment lost 5 bases and the J segment 8 bases; nucleotides outside the gene matches: 6. Germline CDR1 MGHDK, CDR2 SYGVNS. CDR3 length: 13 residues. Here the CDR3 DNA reads TGTGCCAGCAGTATCCGACAGGGCAAGCCCCAGCATTTT. Translation: CASSIRQGKPQHF.

The chain couples TRBV7-6 to TRBJ1-3; D not certain. V was trimmed by 0 bases and J by 1 base, leaving 10 bases between them. The CDR3 length is 16 residues. Germline-derived CDR1 and CDR2 are SGHVS and FNYEAQ. The CDR3 nucleotides read TGTGCCAGCAGCTTAGCGAGAGGCAGATCTGGAAACACCATATATTTT. This gives the protein CASSLARGRSGNTIYF.

Only one count was recorded for this clone. This sequence joins TRBV28 and TRBJ1-2, with TRBD1 as a possible D gene (6 bases). The germline gives CDR1 MDHEN, CDR2 SYDVKM. The CDR3 has 13 amino acids. Trimming left V 10 bases short and J 3 bases short, with 15 bases between. The CDR3 spells CATGGQLYYGYTF. The CDR3, as DNA: TGTGCCACCGGCGGACAGCTCTACTATGGCTACACCTTC.

About this clone: Likely a read error: the CDR3 ends without its conserved phenylalanine or tryptophan. It is unclear where the CDR3 begins or ends on the DNA, so no DNA is shown, and the CDR3 is as TCRdb lists it. The chain combines TRBV7-9 with TRBJ1-2; TRBD1 was called by the table and not checked on the DNA. The germline V gene encodes CDR1 SEHNR and CDR2 FQNEAQ (reference sequence). The CDR3 is 12 residues long, counting both termini. The CDR3 here is CASSLVQGPPVL.

DNA for the CDR3: TGTGCCAGCAGTTCTCAATTCACAGGGGTGGGCGAGCAGTACTTC. Its protein is CASSSQFTGVGEQYF. The V call is TRBV6-6, the J call TRBJ2-7; 7 nucleotides align to TRBD1. This CDR3 contains 15 residues. The V and J ends lost 4 bases and 6 bases, in that order; junction bases with no gene match: 12. The germline gives CDR1 MNHNY, CDR2 SVGAGI (reference sequence).

The chain couples TRBV7-9 to TRBJ2-5, with a weak D call TRBD1 (6 bases). V lost 3 bases and J 1 base, leaving 12 bases between the germline ends. This CDR3 spans 15 amino acids. Germline CDR1 and CDR2: SEHNR and FQNEAQ (reference sequence). The CDR3 coding sequence is TGTGCCAGCAGCTTTAGGATGACAGGCCAAGAGACCCAGTACTTC. Its translation is CASSFRMTGQETQYF.

The gene calls are TRBV7-9 and TRBJ2-7; D call uncertain. Per germline, CDR1 SEHNR and CDR2 FQNEAQ (reference sequence). The CDR3 contains 15 residues. Between the trimmed V and J ends, which lost 1 base and 0 bases, there was a span of 10 bases. For the CDR3, the DNA is TGTGCCAGCAGCTTAGACGCCCACAACTCCTACGAGCAGTACTTC. It translates to CASSLDAHNSYEQYF.

This chain joins TRBV19 and TRBJ1-2; a possible D gene is TRBD1 (5 bases). In germline, CDR1 is LNHDA, CDR2 SQIVND (reference sequence). The CDR3 has 15 amino acids. Trimming cost V 7 bases and J 4 bases, with 19 bases left between them. In DNA, the CDR3 is TGTGCCAGTACCCCCGGGAGGGGCGGTTTCTATGGCTACACCTTC. Protein product: CASTPGRGGFYGYTF.